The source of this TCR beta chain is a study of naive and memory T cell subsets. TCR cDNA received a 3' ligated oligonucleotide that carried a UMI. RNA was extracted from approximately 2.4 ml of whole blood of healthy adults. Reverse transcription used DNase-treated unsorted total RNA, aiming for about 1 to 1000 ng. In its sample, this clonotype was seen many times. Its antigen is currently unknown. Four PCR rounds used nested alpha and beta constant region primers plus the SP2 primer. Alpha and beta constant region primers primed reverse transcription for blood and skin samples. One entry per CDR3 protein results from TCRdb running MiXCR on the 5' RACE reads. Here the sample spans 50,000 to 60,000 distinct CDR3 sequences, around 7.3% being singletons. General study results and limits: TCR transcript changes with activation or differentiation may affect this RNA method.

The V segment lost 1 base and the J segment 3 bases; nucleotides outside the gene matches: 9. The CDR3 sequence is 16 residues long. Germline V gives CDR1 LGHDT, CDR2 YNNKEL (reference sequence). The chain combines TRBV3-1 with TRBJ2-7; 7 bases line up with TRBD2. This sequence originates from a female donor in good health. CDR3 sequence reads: CASSQATGTGGYEQYF. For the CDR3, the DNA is TGTGCCAGCAGCCAAGCCACCGGGACGGGGGGCTACGAGCAGTACTTC.